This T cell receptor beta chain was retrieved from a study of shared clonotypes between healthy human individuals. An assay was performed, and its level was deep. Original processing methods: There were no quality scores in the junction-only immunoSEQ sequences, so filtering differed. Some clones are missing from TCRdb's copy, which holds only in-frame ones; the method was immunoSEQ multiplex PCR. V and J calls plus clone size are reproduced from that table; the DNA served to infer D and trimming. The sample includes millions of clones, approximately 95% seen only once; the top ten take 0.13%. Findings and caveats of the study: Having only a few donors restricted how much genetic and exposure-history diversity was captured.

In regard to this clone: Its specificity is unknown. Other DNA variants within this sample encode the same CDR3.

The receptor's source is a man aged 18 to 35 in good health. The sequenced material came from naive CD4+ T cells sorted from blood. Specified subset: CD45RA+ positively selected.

Here the CDR3 reads CASSEGQGTGELFF. CDR3 nucleotides: TGCGCCAGCAGCGAAGGACAGGGGACCGGGGAGCTGTTTTTT. V usage is TRBV5-1 and J usage is TRBJ2-2; 9 bases fit TRBD1. The CDR3 sequence is 14 residues long. From germline, CDR1 is SGHRS and CDR2 YFSETQ. The trim removed 4 bases at V and 5 bases at J, leaving 3 bases unmatched.